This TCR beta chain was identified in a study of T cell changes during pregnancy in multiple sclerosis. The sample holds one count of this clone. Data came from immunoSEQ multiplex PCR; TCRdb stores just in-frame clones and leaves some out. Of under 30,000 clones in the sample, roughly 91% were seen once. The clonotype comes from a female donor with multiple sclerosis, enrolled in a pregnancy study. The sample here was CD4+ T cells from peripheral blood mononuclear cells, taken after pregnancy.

CDR3 DNA sequence: TGCGCCAGCAGTCCCGGGACTACCCGTGGAGATACGCAGTATTTT. This translates into CASSPGTTRGDTQYF. The chain recombines TRBV10-1 with TRBJ2-3; the match to TRBD2 covers 7 bases. The CDR3 consists of 15 residues. With 5 bases clipped from V and 5 bases from J, the junction kept 10 bases outside the gene matches. CDR1 is WNHNN, CDR2 SYGVQD, per germline (reference sequence).